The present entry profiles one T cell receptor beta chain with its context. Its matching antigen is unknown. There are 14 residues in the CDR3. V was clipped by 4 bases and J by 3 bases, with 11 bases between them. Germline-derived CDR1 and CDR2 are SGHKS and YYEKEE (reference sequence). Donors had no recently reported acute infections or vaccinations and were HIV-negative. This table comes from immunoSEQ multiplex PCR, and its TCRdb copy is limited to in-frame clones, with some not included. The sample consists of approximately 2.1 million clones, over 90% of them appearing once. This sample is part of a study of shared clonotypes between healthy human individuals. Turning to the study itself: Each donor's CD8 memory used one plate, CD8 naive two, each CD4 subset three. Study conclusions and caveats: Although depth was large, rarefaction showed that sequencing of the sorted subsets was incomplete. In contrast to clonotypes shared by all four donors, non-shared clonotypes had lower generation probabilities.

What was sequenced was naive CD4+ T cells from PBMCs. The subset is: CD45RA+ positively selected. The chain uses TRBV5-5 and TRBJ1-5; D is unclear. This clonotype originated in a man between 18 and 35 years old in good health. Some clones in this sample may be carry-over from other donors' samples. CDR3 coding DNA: TGTGCCAGCAGCCCCGGTTTGGTCAATCAGCCCCAGCATTTT. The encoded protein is CASSPGLVNQPQHF. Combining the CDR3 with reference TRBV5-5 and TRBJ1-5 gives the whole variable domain DAGVTQSPTHLIKTRGQQVTLRCSPISGHKSVSWYQQVLGQGPQFIFQYYEKEERGRGNFPDRFSARQFPNYSSELNVNALLLGDSALYLCASSPGLVNQPQHFGDGTRLSIL.